This T cell receptor beta chain was captured by sequencing in a study of blood T cell repertoires in COVID-19 (dated by TCRdb to the early 2020s). Notes on the research overall: The collaborator samples originated in the United States, Italy and Spain and spanned the acute and convalescent phases of COVID-19. Subjects who had been exposed to COVID-19, were actively infected with it, or had recovered from it provided the deeply sampled blood TCRbeta repertoires that made up the dataset. A de-identified subject ID, COVID-19 status, age in years and sex were almost always included in the sample metadata. The samples were drawn from the first 160 participants of the ongoing ImmuneRACE study and from more than 1,000 subjects provided by 6 global collaborators. The material from the prospective study consisted of cDNA or gDNA derived from T cells, B-cell-depleted T cells, or PBMCs. The repertoires were released in a freely available public database intended as a resource for research on the immune response to SARS-CoV-2. HLA class I and class II types, where available, came from metadata supplied by the sample provider rather than from assay-based typing. The full study reports these points: The quantity of clinical and demographic metadata differed by source and by participant and was supplied without curation.

Via the germline V gene, CDR1 is SGHRS and CDR2 YFSETQ. From the cysteine up to the phenylalanine, the CDR3 has a length of 14 residues. CDR3 DNA is the only sequence kept; it has 42 bases, read in frame from the first base. V and J lose 2 bases and 6 bases, and a span of 15 bases separates them. TCRbeta CDR3 regions were amplified from genomic DNA using the immunoSEQ Assay, a bias-controlled multiplex PCR. The authors' analysis ran thus. Within the assay, amplification of reference gene primers was used to estimate how many nucleated cells each sample contained. Sequence reads were collapsed and filtered to measure the absolute abundance of every unique TCRbeta CDR3 rearrangement. For each sample, productive Simpson clonality was calculated as the square root of Simpson's diversity index across productive rearrangements. The immuneACCESS repertoire file appears here via TCRdb, limited to in-frame rearrangements. These files lack a portion of the clones; in checked studies, under half of the deficit traces to unresolved V genes, and the cause of the others is not known. V, J and clone size are those of that table, while D and trimming were read from the DNA. This sample lists fewer than 250,000 clones; 86% were detected once. The biggest ten clones account for around 1.6% of the sample.

Another Seattle source contributed samples from volunteer blood donors who had recovered from COVID-19. Whole blood was collected in K2EDTA tubes by collaborating institutions according to the institutions' own protocols. For TCRbeta analysis, collaborators shipped samples in one of three forms: frozen whole blood, isolated PBMCs, or DNA extracted from either of those sample types. Points on this clone: No antigen is known for it. Qualities for individual bases were not recorded, and no much larger clone is one base off.

This TCR came from a woman aged 55-70 years who had recovered from COVID-19. The sequenced material came from peripheral blood. The V and J genes are TRBV5-1 and TRBJ2-7, with a weak D call of TRBD1 (5 bases match). The CDR3 region has the sequence CASSFNRFVGEQYF. The sequence in DNA is TGCGCCAGCAGCTTTAACAGGTTCGTTGGCGAGCAGTACTTC.